These 18 T cell receptor beta chains share one sample of origin, sequenced in a study of Ad26.COV2.S vaccination and SARS-CoV-2 variants. Treatment reported: roughly 18 received Ad26.COV2.S at low or high dose, single or two shots; roughly five received placebo; per-sample allocation not given. Sampling took place 63 days after the first vaccine or placebo injection. The method was immunoSEQ multiplex PCR; TCRdb's version includes in-frame clones alone and lacks a portion of them. The table has about 400,000 clones, 92% seen once. The input for sequencing was peripheral blood, taken in a trial of Ad26.COV2.S vaccine versus placebo. The receptors stem from a person between 18 and 65 years old who received the Ad26.COV2.S COVID-19 vaccine or a placebo.

The chain uses TRBV6-2 or TRBV6-3 and TRBJ1-5; TRBD1 aligns across 10 bases. The V gene's germline CDR1 is MNHEY and CDR2 SVGEGT. J lost 9 bases, V lost 2 bases, and 7 bases had no gene match. This CDR3 is 15 amino acids long. CDR3 nucleotide sequence: TGTGCCAGCAGTTACCCCGGGACAGGGGAGCGGCCCCAGCATTTT. Its translation is CASSYPGTGERPQHF.

This clone occurred once. V is TRBV10-2 and J is TRBJ1-5, with a possible D match to TRBD1 (5 bases). Trimming shortened V by 2 bases and J by 0 bases, and 14 bases separated the two germline ends. Germline values: CDR1 WSHSY, CDR2 SAAADI. This CDR3 comprises 17 residues. The CDR3 nucleotides read TGCGCCAGCAGTGAGAGGTTGACAGTCAATAGCAATCAGCCCCAGCATTTT. This gives the protein CASSERLTVNSNQPQHF.

This clone was observed a single time. The V and J genes are TRBV6-6 and TRBJ2-7; 7 nucleotides align to TRBD1. The junction had 9 bases not matched to a gene; V was cut back by 5 bases and J by 2 bases. Germline V CDR1 and CDR2: MNHNY, SVGAGI (reference sequence). The CDR3 sequence is 15 residues long. The CDR3 spells CASSRRRDSAYEQYF. Written as DNA, the CDR3 is TGTGCCAGCAGTCGCCGCCGGGACAGCGCCTACGAGCAGTACTTC.

The V gene is TRBV7-8, the J gene TRBJ1-5; D is undetermined. V was pared by 2 bases and J by 5 bases, with 13 bases between. The germline V gene has CDR1 SGHVS and CDR2 FQNEAQ. The CDR3 has 15 amino acids. The CDR3 here is CASSLTQTRYQPQHF. The CDR3 DNA reads as TGTGCCAGCAGCTTAACTCAGACACGTTATCAGCCCCAGCATTTT.

The chain links TRBV4-3 to TRBJ2-3; 15 bases fit TRBD2. The J segment lost 0 bases and the V segment lost 4 bases, leaving 2 bases of the junction unmatched. Germline V gene data show CDR1 as LGHNA and CDR2 as YSLEER. CDR3 length: 17 residues. This chain's CDR3 is CASSPGTSGGSTDTQYF. The CDR3 region has the DNA TGCGCCAGCAGCCCCGGGACTAGCGGGGGGAGCACAGATACGCAGTATTTT.

The chain links TRBV19 to TRBJ1-2, with 9 bases aligning to TRBD1. This CDR3 has 14 amino acids. Germline values: CDR1 LNHDA, CDR2 SQIVND (reference sequence). V lost 5 bases and J lost 6; bases outside the gene matches: 7. The CDR3 is CASSVNRGRDGYTF. The CDR3 DNA reads TGTGCCAGTAGTGTCAACAGGGGGCGGGATGGCTACACCTTC.

The V and J genes are TRBV3-1 (or the pseudogene TRBV3-2) and TRBJ2-1; 8 bases match TRBD1. The CDR3 sequence is 17 residues long. V was pared by 2 bases and J by 3 bases, with 9 bases of the junction left unmatched. Per the germline V gene, CDR1 is LGHDT and CDR2 is YNNKEL (reference sequence). CDR3 residues: CASSQSLDRVVYNEQFF. CDR3 DNA sequence: TGTGCCAGCAGCCAAAGCCTGGACAGGGTGGTCTACAATGAGCAGTTCTTC.

V and J are TRBV6-2 or TRBV6-3 and TRBJ2-2; 9 positions match TRBD1. V lost 5 bases, J lost 5 bases, and 9 bases stayed unmatched. The germline CDR1 and CDR2 sequences are MNHEY and SVGEGT. The CDR3 loop spans 16 amino acids. The CDR3 DNA reads TGTGCCAGCAGTCCCTCGGGGACAGGGAAAACCGGGGAGCTGTTTTTT. Amino acid sequence: CASSPSGTGKTGELFF.

V gene TRBV6-5 combines with J gene TRBJ1-5; 7 nucleotides line up with TRBD1. The J segment lost 9 bases and the V segment lost 2 bases, leaving 13 bases of the junction unmatched. The germline V gene encodes CDR1 MNHEY and CDR2 SVGAGI. The CDR3 spans 16 residues. This chain's CDR3 is CASSYGGQPQKLPQHF. The CDR3, as DNA: TGTGCCAGCAGTTACGGGGGACAGCCCCAAAAGCTGCCCCAGCATTTT.

The genes are TRBV5-1 and TRBJ1-2; possibly TRBD1 for D (5 bases). Germline-derived CDR1 and CDR2 are SGHRS and YFSETQ. This CDR3 contains 14 residues. The ends were cut back, 4 bases at V and 2 bases at J, with 12 bases in the middle. The CDR3 protein is CASSGAGVNYGYTF. The CDR3 DNA is TGCGCCAGCAGCGGGGCCGGGGTCAACTATGGCTACACCTTC.

The chain is built from TRBV11-2 and TRBJ1-1; 7 positions agree with TRBD1. Germline V lookup: CDR1 SGHAT, CDR2 FQNNGV. This CDR3 contains 15 residues. With 2 bases clipped from V and 6 bases from J, the junction kept 9 bases outside the gene matches. The DNA for the CDR3 is TGTGCCAGCAGCTTAACTACCCGACAGGGCCCTGAAGCTTTCTTT. Translated: CASSLTTRQGPEAFF.

This rearrangement joins TRBV5-1 to TRBJ2-2, with no clear D. The CDR3 consists of 14 residues. Per germline, CDR1 SGHRS and CDR2 YFSETQ. V was cut by 0 bases and J by 5 bases, with 8 bases left in between. The CDR3 bases are TGCGCCAGCAGCTTGGGGGGAATTACCGGGGAGCTGTTTTTT. Translation: CASSLGGITGELFF. Supplemented by reference TRBV5-1 and TRBJ2-2, the full variable domain reads KAGVTQTPRYLIKTRGQQVTLSCSPISGHRSVSWYQQTPGQGLQFLFEYFSETQRNKGNFPGRFSGRQFSNSRSEMNVSTLELGDSALYLCASSLGGITGELFFGEGSRLTVL.

This chain connects TRBV19 to TRBJ2-7, with TRBD1 matching 9 bases. The CDR3 is 18 residues long. CDR1 is LNHDA, CDR2 SQIVND, per germline (reference sequence). The ends lost 3 bases at V and 6 bases at J; junction bases unmatched: 18. This CDR3 is CASSILGGTGIGFVEQYF. CDR3 coding DNA: TGTGCCAGTAGTATTCTGGGGGGGACAGGGATCGGTTTCGTCGAGCAGTACTTC.

This clone occurred once. The chain joins TRBV27 to TRBJ2-5, with TRBD1 matching over 12 bases. With V trimmed by 1 base and J by 5 bases, 8 bases remained unmatched. The length of the CDR3 is 17 residues. The germline gives CDR1 MNHEY, CDR2 SMNVEV (reference sequence). This chain's CDR3 is CASSLFGGQGALETQYF. The CDR3 coding sequence is TGTGCCAGCAGTTTATTCGGGGGACAGGGGGCGTTGGAGACCCAGTACTTC.

A note on this clone: Other DNA sequences in this sample translate to the same CDR3. This chain links TRBV6-1 with TRBJ1-6; D is ambiguous. The V gene's germline CDR1 is MNHNS and CDR2 SASEGT. The V and J ends lost 0 bases and 13 bases respectively, with 4 bases between them. This CDR3 comprises 11 residues. CDR3 in DNA: TGTGCCAGCAGTGAAGCCCTTCCCCTCCACTTT. Protein sequence: CASSEALPLHF.

The genes are TRBV3-1 (or the pseudogene TRBV3-2) and TRBJ2-3, with 7 bases aligning to TRBD1. CDR3 length: 20 amino acids. Per the germline V gene, CDR1 is LGHDT and CDR2 is YNNKEL (reference sequence). The trim removed 0 bases at V and 1 base at J, leaving 16 bases unmatched. This CDR3 is CASSQDFRTGASVGTDTQYF. In nucleotides, the CDR3 is TGTGCCAGCAGCCAAGATTTCCGGACAGGAGCATCAGTAGGCACAGATACGCAGTATTTT.

In its sample, this clone was seen once. This chain links TRBV6-5 with TRBJ2-7; the D gene is possibly TRBD1 (6 bases). V was clipped by 7 bases and J by 5 bases, with 9 bases between them. This CDR3 is 11 amino acids long. Germline V gene data show CDR1 as MNHEY and CDR2 as SVGAGI. CDR3 protein: CASTQGNEQYF. The CDR3 DNA is TGTGCCAGCACCCAGGGGAACGAGCAGTACTTC.

This clone was counted between two and nine times. The rearrangement joins TRBV28 to TRBJ1-5; D perhaps matches TRBD1 (6 bases). The CDR3 loop spans 16 amino acids. Germline loops: CDR1 MDHEN, CDR2 SYDVKM. The V end lost 4 bases, the J end lost 1 base, and 14 bases lay between the germline ends. The CDR3 nucleotides are TGTGCCAGCAGTTCCCCGGACAGTCGGAGCAATCAGCCCCAGCATTTT. Its protein product is CASSSPDSRSNQPQHF.